The sequence of this T cell receptor beta chain was determined in a study of T cell responses to AZD1222 COVID-19 vaccine. About the research overall: Samples with a second dose at about 4 or about 12 weeks were pooled together. Regarding the study as a whole: Repertoires were sampled only after the peak T cell response. Dominant CD4 TCR responses targeted spike regions 160-218 and 743-854. The donors showed a predominance of white British ancestry and of females, with possible underestimation of clonal diversity.

As concerns this clone: What it recognizes is unknown.

Some clones are missing from TCRdb's copy, which holds only in-frame ones; the method was immunoSEQ multiplex PCR. Found here are 160,000 or so clones, about 91% of them singletons; the top ten hold less than 2.5%. Germline values: CDR1 MNHEY, CDR2 SMNVEV (reference sequence). V was shortened by 3 bases and J by 5 bases, with 11 bases between the two germline ends. The CDR3 contains 13 residues. The input for sequencing was peripheral blood, taken on day 0 of AZD1222 vaccination. The clonotype comes from an adult in good health. J is TRBJ2-7 and V is TRBV27; D unresolved. The CDR3 DNA sequence: TGTGCCAGCAGTTTCCCCTCCAGTGACGAGCAGTACTTC. Its protein is CASSFPSSDEQYF.